This T cell receptor (beta chain) was sequenced for a study of blood T cell repertoires in COVID-19. V was shortened by 5 bases and J by 10 bases, with 12 bases between the two germline ends. The CDR3 is 13 amino acids. Germline CDR1 reads SGHAT; CDR2 reads FQNNGV. Authors' methods: How many nucleated cells were present was estimated from reference gene primer amplification. Method: immunoSEQ multiplex PCR; TCRdb's copy keeps in-frame clones and lacks some. Clone size and V and J calls were adopted from that table, with D and trimming inferred from the DNA. The data hold roughly 260,000 clones, with around nine tenths observed a single time.

The sequence was collected from a man aged 35 to 55 who had recovered from COVID-19. The chain has TRBV11-2 and TRBJ1-6; D gene unclear. The sample was peripheral blood. The DNA for the CDR3 is TGTGCCAGCAGCCCCTCCGACGGGTCACCCCTCCACTTT. It translates to CASSPSDGSPLHF.